One TCR beta chain is described in this entry. Its antigen is still unknown. The data derive from a study of T cell responses to AZD1222 COVID-19 vaccine. Study-level findings and limits: Baseline testing showed seropositivity in only five or six AZD1222 recipients.

V lost 4 bases, J lost 1 base, and 7 bases stayed unmatched. CDR1 is SGHAT, CDR2 FQNNGV, per germline. The CDR3 loop spans 17 amino acids. Assay used: immunoSEQ multiplex PCR; TCRdb lists only in-frame clones, some missing. The repertoire holds 74,000 or so clones, under 90% seen once, with roughly 20% in the top ten. The chain links TRBV11-2 to TRBJ1-4; 9 bases line up with TRBD1. The source was peripheral blood, collected on day 0 of AZD1222 vaccination. The TCR comes from an adult in good health. CDR3: CASSSRGQGITNEKLFF. DNA of the CDR3: TGTGCCAGCAGCTCCCGGGGACAGGGAATAACTAATGAAAAACTGTTTTTT.